One T cell receptor (beta chain) is described in this entry. This clone's antigen is unknown. No base quality values were provided; no much bigger clone lies one nucleotide off. The entry originates in a study of cytomegalovirus exposure and HLA in healthy donors (dated by TCRdb to 2016 to 2017). As for the study more broadly: An earlier analysis of 587 of the donors reported under 300 Gb of sequence data and 95 million to 130 million unique TCR beta sequences obtained from some 200 million T cells. Approximately 300 gigabases of sequencing data and tens of millions of unique TCR sequences were included in an early release covering about 600 HLA-typed donors. Of the 300 to 500 genotyped donors, 70% to 90% were placed in the genetic ancestry cluster associated with self-reported Caucasian donors. The study was designed to test whether signatures of past pathogen exposure could be identified by cataloging public T cell receptors. The study profiled the T cell repertoires of around 700 subjects by immunosequencing and related them to cytomegalovirus serostatus. Besides the first cohort of around 700 subjects, a separate validation cohort made up of 120 different subjects was used. The study combined high-throughput TCR immunosequencing, statistical association of individual TCRs with disease status, and machine learning to predict cytomegalovirus infection status. To study patterns of TCR occurrence, a later analysis re-analyzed previously published TCR beta repertoires from around 660 donors and added high-resolution HLA genotyping. Rather than using new phenotypic data, the later analysis identified candidate immune exposures from TCR beta sequences and from how often those sequences occurred across donors. To decide whether each TCR beta V gene segment behaved as functional or pseudogenic, an earlier analysis of several hundred of the donors relied on high-throughput TCR beta sequencing. Donor age, sex, ethnicity and CMV serostatus were collected together with the repertoire data. In a later genetic analysis, genome-wide SNP genotypes for about three fifths of the 666 donors were used, and that subset was treated as a discovery cohort. All discovery cohort repertoires had been generated on a single sequencing platform. Class I and class II HLA loci were covered by the typing at four-digit resolution. The number of typed donors differed by locus: roughly 620-630 for A, B, C, DRB1 and DQB1; 500 to 550 for DQA1; 606 for DPA1; and roughly 450 for DPB1. About five DR-DQ haplotypes were treated as single units for association and clustering because of strong linkage in the cohort. Among about 410 genotyped donors of the cohort, an average of roughly 230,000 unique TCR beta nucleotide sequences was sequenced per donor, of which about 18% were non-productive. Broad study findings and their caveats: The 87-base-pair reads could not distinguish some IMGT-functional V segments, including TRBV6-2 and TRBV6-3, so those segments were excluded. Roughly uniform sequencing depth across donors was assumed in presence/absence analyses, although this assumption may not hold. The only immune exposure information available for the cohort was CMV serostatus. At a false discovery rate of 0.05, a later analysis linked some 17,000 TCR beta sequences to specific HLA alleles. A later analysis found that TCR association rates varied across HLA loci, with DRB1 alleles showing the most associated TCRs and HLA-C alleles the fewest. A further reported finding was that TCR beta sequences accurately predicted the HLA-A and HLA-B alleles for most subjects in the first cohort. In vitro tests confirmed that a few of the cytomegalovirus-associated TCR beta chains recognize cytomegalovirus antigens. Broadly in line with IMGT annotations, most TCR beta V segments showed up in productive rearrangements about 87% or about 30% of the time in an earlier analysis of 450 to 750 of the donors. Compared with equally common non-associated chains, HLA-associated TCR beta chains in a later analysis were more clonally expanded and had lower generation probabilities. The authors suggested that the approach could potentially be extended to other disease states and immunological phenotypes. This cohort had only TCR beta chains sequenced, and the lack of alpha or paired-chain data limited which features could be detected. In a later analysis, several top co-occurrence clusters were reported to appear linked to parvovirus B19, influenza, CMV and Epstein-Barr virus. Linkage disequilibrium might explain the correlated functional status among segregating V segments, but an unknown experimental factor could not be excluded. In a later analysis, most CMV-associated TCR beta chains were found to appear HLA-restricted, with HLA associations seemingly driven largely by CMV exposure. In a later genetic analysis, a missense DCLRE1C variant was associated with V-gene and J-gene trimming of TCR beta chains, and the association was replicated in an independent cohort. Assigning TCR associations to individual alleles was difficult when HLA alleles, especially DR and DQ, strongly co-occurred. In both the original and validation cohorts, the classifier was reported to diagnose cytomegalovirus status with high specificity and sensitivity. The sequencing pipeline was judged likely to have produced a cluster of highly shared sequence variants as a technical artifact. HLA typing was unavailable for some donors at each locus, so association tests used only the typed subset. In a later genetic analysis, fewer N-insertions in productive TCRs were reported among donors in an Asian-associated ancestry cluster than the approximately 670-donor mean. While some public TCRs were present in many individuals, most TCR sequences turned up only very rarely across donors. Because counts were too low, around 17 rarely observed V segments, including chromosome 9 orphons, were left out of the earlier analysis of a few hundred of the donors. The study listed approximately 150 TCR beta chains as associated with cytomegalovirus.

The library was prepared using the immunoSEQ multiplex PCR assay. The multiplex PCR relied on a mix of 60 forward primers for TCR Vbeta segments and 13 reverse primers for TCR Jbeta segments. The CDR3 region of rearranged TCR beta genes was amplified from genomic DNA by a multiplex PCR assay. The amplified TCR beta libraries were sequenced on the Illumina HiSeq System as 87-base-pair reads. In the paper's pipeline: In a later analysis, tens of millions of unique TCR beta chains were counted across the 500 to 850 repertoires, and roughly 11 million of these chains were shared by at least two donors. Raw reads were error-corrected and collapsed into unique sequences with a nearest-neighbor algorithm that merged closely related sequences to remove PCR and sequencing errors. Alignment of CDR3 sequences to IMGT reference sequences was used to assign V, D and J gene segments. For a sequence to be retained, a match of at least six nucleotides to both a V gene segment and a J gene segment was required. Rearrangements were called productive when the CDR3 lacked stop codons and stayed in frame with V and J; all others were non-productive. CDR3 was defined by IMGT convention, running from the second conserved V-encoded cysteine to the conserved J-encoded phenylalanine. The earlier analysis of 587 of the donors excluded sequences that lacked an unambiguous match to a single V gene segment. An earlier analysis of several hundred of the donors called V segments functional above 56.7% productive rearrangements and segregating when the between-donor standard deviation exceeded 5%. A statistical classification framework was built to diagnose cytomegalovirus status from the catalog of TCR beta chain sequences. In a later analysis, V and J genes were assigned by comparing TCR nucleotide sequences against IMGT/GENE-DB human TR gene sequences. Using the TCRdist pipeline, a later analysis assigned CDR3 sequences along with most-parsimonious VDJ recombination scenarios. In a later analysis, each TCR beta chain was defined by its CDR3 amino acid sequence together with its V-gene family, and reads without a unique V-gene family were excluded. To address suspected cross-contamination and a sequencing artifact, a later analysis removed approximately 590 highly shared, low-generation-probability nucleotide sequences. In a later analysis, a clonal expansion index was calculated for each public chain from normalized within-repertoire ranks of inferred template counts. Generation probabilities in a later analysis came from a VDJ recombination model fitted to out-of-frame rearrangements, and those results were checked against IGoR. In a later analysis, TCR-TCR, TCR-HLA and TCR-CMV co-occurrence was scored with hypergeometric tests, and a repertoire-size bias correction was applied to TCR pairs. A later analysis estimated false discovery rates by permuting HLA or CMV assignments 20 times. In a later analysis, co-occurring TCRs were grouped using DBSCAN, and TCRdist sequence similarity was added for clustering within HLA-allele-positive subsets. Repertoires with fewer than 30,000 or more than 120,000 public chains, plus five repertoires with anomalous nucleotide sharing, were excluded from co-occurrence clustering. As stored in TCRdb, this immuneACCESS dataset retains in-frame rearrangements with V and J assigned. A fraction of the clones does not appear; measured against another copy, unresolved V genes explain less than half of the discrepancy, and the remainder lacks a known reason. The DNA gave D and trimming, while V, J and clone size come from that table. This sample gives about 160,000 clones in total; roughly 80% of them show up just once. The top ten clonotypes cover around a tenth of the sample.

The CDR3 measures 15 amino acids from cysteine to phenylalanine. The DNA shown is the 45-base CDR3, in frame from base 1. The junction shows trimming of 4 bases on V and 2 bases on J, and the gene matches do not reach 5 bases of it. CDR1 and CDR2 (SGHRS, YFSETQ) derive from the germline V gene. The cohort was made up of 650 to 700 healthy bone marrow donors. At the time of sampling, every cohort member was nominally healthy, though immune exposures that went unrecorded were likely present. The donor was CMV seropositive and belonged to the group of some 290 seropositive cohort members. A peripheral blood sample was collected from each donor, and TCR beta sequencing was performed on peripheral blood mononuclear cells. The Qiagen DNeasy Blood Extraction Kit was used to extract genomic DNA from the blood cell samples.

Sequencing used PBMCs. The sequence was collected from a man between 18 and 35 years old in good health and CMV-seropositive. The chain uses TRBV5-1 and TRBJ2-1; 8 bases in the middle match TRBD2. The DNA sequence is as follows: TGCGCCAGCAGCCCGACTAGCGCCACCTACAATGAGCAGTTCTTC. Protein translation: CASSPTSATYNEQFF.